A selection of T cell receptor beta chains follows, all from one sample in a study of regulatory T cells in long-lasting Graves disease. TCRdb re-derived calls from the multiplex PCR reads in MiXCR, one entry per CDR3 protein. The data contain 300,000 to 400,000 distinct CDR3 sequences, roughly a sixth of them seen just once; the ten biggest clones take up roughly 27%. The sample was also linked to a second study, of T cells in Graves' hyperthyroidism and ophthalmopathy.

Source: peripheral blood mononuclear cells (PBMCs), taken at new diagnosis, from a patient treated with antithyroid drugs. These receptors all stem from a man aged 35 to 55 with Graves disease. Each CDR3 is given with its conserved first and last residue. Fields, in order: clone size, V gene, J gene, D gene, CDR3 DNA, CDR3 protein. A D gene is named only where the DNA matches it firmly. The size of a clone is reported for some rows only, either as once, few or many, or as a class for expanded clones.

clone size: NA
V gene: TRBV19
J gene: TRBJ1-2
D gene: NA
CDR3 DNA: TGTGCCAGTAGTACTCAAGCCGGGTTCTATGGCTACACCTTC
CDR3 protein: CASSTQAGFYGYTF

clone size: NA
V gene: TRBV5-1
J gene: TRBJ2-2
D gene: NA
CDR3 DNA: TGCGCCAGCAGCCGGACCATAAACACCGGGGAGCTGTTTTTT
CDR3 protein: CASSRTINTGELFF

clone size: many
V gene: TRBV28
J gene: TRBJ2-7
D gene: NA
CDR3 DNA: TGTGCCAGCAGTTTCCCGCAGGGGCCTTCCTACGAGCAGTACTTC
CDR3 protein: CASSFPQGPSYEQYF

clone size: many
V gene: TRBV28
J gene: TRBJ2-1
D gene: TRBD1
CDR3 DNA: TGTGCCAGCAGTTTCACCGGACAGGTCTTGTACAATGAGCAGTTCTTC
CDR3 protein: CASSFTGQVLYNEQFF

clone size: many
V gene: TRBV7-3
J gene: TRBJ2-2
D gene: NA
CDR3 DNA: TGTGCCAGCAGCTCCACCCGCCCCAGGGGAGGGGACACCGGGGAGCTGTTTTTT
CDR3 protein: CASSSTRPRGGDTGELFF

clone size: many
V gene: TRBV6-1
J gene: TRBJ1-1
D gene: NA
CDR3 DNA: TGTGCCAGCAAAATTAGCCTCATGAACACTGAAGCTTTCTTT
CDR3 protein: CASKISLMNTEAFF

clone size: many
V gene: TRBV7-9
J gene: TRBJ2-5
D gene: TRBD1
CDR3 DNA: TGTGCCAGCAGCTTTACAGGGGGCGCAAAGACCCAGTACTTC
CDR3 protein: CASSFTGGAKTQYF

clone size: NA
V gene: TRBV5-6
J gene: TRBJ1-4
D gene: NA
CDR3 DNA: TGTGCCAGCAGCTTGGTGGGCAGGGTGAATGAAAAACTGTTTTTT
CDR3 protein: CASSLVGRVNEKLFF

clone size: NA
V gene: TRBV5-4
J gene: TRBJ2-2
D gene: TRBD1
CDR3 DNA: TGTGCCAGCAGCGACAGGGCGGACACCGGGGAGCTGTTTTTT
CDR3 protein: CASSDRADTGELFF

clone size: many
V gene: TRBV11-2
J gene: TRBJ2-2
D gene: NA
CDR3 DNA: TGTGCCAGCAGCTTCCTGGGCGGGGAGCTGTTTTTT
CDR3 protein: CASSFLGGELFF

clone size: few
V gene: TRBV4-3
J gene: TRBJ2-7
D gene: NA
CDR3 DNA: TGCGCCAGCAGCCACCGCGCCGAAGGACCCTACGAGCAGTACTTC
CDR3 protein: CASSHRAEGPYEQYF

clone size: NA
V gene: TRBV7-9
J gene: TRBJ2-7
D gene: NA
CDR3 DNA: TGTGCCAGCAGCTTAGACCATCGCGCCTACGAGCAGTACTTC
CDR3 protein: CASSLDHRAYEQYF

clone size: many
V gene: TRBV18
J gene: TRBJ2-2
D gene: NA
CDR3 DNA: TGTGCCAGCAGTCCAAGGAACACCGGGGAGCTGTTTTTT
CDR3 protein: CASSPRNTGELFF

clone size: NA
V gene: TRBV18
J gene: TRBJ2-2
D gene: NA
CDR3 DNA: TGTGCCAGCTCACCATCTTCGGGGGAAGTAGGGAGGCTGTTTTTT
CDR3 protein: CASSPSSGEVGRLFF

clone size: many
V gene: TRBV7-9
J gene: TRBJ2-1
D gene: NA
CDR3 DNA: TGTGCCAGCAGCTCACCCGGACTTCAAAATGAGCAGTTCTTC
CDR3 protein: CASSSPGLQNEQFF

clone size: many
V gene: TRBV10-1
J gene: TRBJ1-2
D gene: NA
CDR3 DNA: TGCGCCAGCAGTGACGCTCGGAACTATGGCTACACCTTC
CDR3 protein: CASSDARNYGYTF

clone size: many
V gene: TRBV7-7
J gene: TRBJ2-3
D gene: TRBD1
CDR3 DNA: TGTGCTAGCAGCCCCTACAGGGGAGATACGCAGTATTTT
CDR3 protein: CASSPYRGDTQYF

clone size: few
V gene: TRBV20-1
J gene: TRBJ2-3
D gene: TRBD2
CDR3 DNA: TGCAGTGCTAGGGGTGGACTAGCGGGGGGGAGCACAGATACGCAGTATTTT
CDR3 protein: CSARGGLAGGSTDTQYF

clone size: few
V gene: TRBV28
J gene: TRBJ1-6
D gene: NA
CDR3 DNA: TGTGCCAGCAGTCGAACGGGGGTACGCCCACAGAGCTCCTATAATTCACCCCTCCACTTT
CDR3 protein: CASSRTGVRPQSSYNSPLHF

clone size: many
V gene: TRBV12-3/TRBV12-4
J gene: TRBJ1-1
D gene: NA
CDR3 DNA: TGTGCCAGCAGTTTAAAGGACAACACTGAAGCTTTCTTT
CDR3 protein: CASSLKDNTEAFF

clone size: few
V gene: TRBV20-1
J gene: TRBJ1-5
D gene: NA
CDR3 DNA: TGCAGTGCTAGAAGTCGGGTTTTAAGCAATCAGCCCCAGCATTTT
CDR3 protein: CSARSRVLSNQPQHF

clone size: many
V gene: TRBV29-1
J gene: TRBJ2-7
D gene: NA
CDR3 DNA: TGCAGTGCCTTGCTACAGGGAGCGAAGGGTAACGAGCAGTACTTC
CDR3 protein: CSALLQGAKGNEQYF

clone size: many
V gene: TRBV11-3
J gene: TRBJ2-3
D gene: NA
CDR3 DNA: TGTGCCAGCAGCTTGGGGGAGGATACGCAGTATTTT
CDR3 protein: CASSLGEDTQYF

clone size: many
V gene: TRBV28
J gene: TRBJ1-6
D gene: NA
CDR3 DNA: TGTGCCAGCAGTACTACGTCACCCCTCCACTTT
CDR3 protein: CASSTTSPLHF